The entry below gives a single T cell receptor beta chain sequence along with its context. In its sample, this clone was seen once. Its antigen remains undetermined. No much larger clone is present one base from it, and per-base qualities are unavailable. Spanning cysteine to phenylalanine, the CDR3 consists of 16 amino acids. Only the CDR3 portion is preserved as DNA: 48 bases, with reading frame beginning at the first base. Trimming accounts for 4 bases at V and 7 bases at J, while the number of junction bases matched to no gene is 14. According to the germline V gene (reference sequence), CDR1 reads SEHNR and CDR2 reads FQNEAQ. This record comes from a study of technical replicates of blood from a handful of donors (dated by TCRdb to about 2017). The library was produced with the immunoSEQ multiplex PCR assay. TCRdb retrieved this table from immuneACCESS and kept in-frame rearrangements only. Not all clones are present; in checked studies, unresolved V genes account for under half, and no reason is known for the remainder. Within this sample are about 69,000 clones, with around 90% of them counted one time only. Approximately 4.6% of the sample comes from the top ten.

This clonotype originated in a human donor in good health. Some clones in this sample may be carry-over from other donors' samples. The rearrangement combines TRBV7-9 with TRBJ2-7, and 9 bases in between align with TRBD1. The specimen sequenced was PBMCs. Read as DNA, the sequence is TGTGCCAGCAGCTCCAGAGGGGGACAGGGATTTAAAGAGCAGTACTTC. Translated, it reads CASSSRGGQGFKEQYF.